The 10 T cell receptor beta chains presented below share a single source sample, sequenced in a study of CD8 T cells in ankylosing spondylitis. TCRdb reanalysed the 5' RACE reads using MiXCR and keeps one entry per CDR3 protein. Of approximately 140,000 distinct CDR3 sequences listed, approximately 17% are singletons. These receptors' targets are unknown. Study-wide points: Several highly homologous variants made up a TCR beta motif, and this motif appeared characteristic of ankylosing spondylitis blood.

Input material: blood, either unsorted or a sorted T cell fraction (not recorded which). The receptors were gathered from a male donor with ankylosing spondylitis.

This chain connects TRBV27 to TRBJ2-1, with D possibly TRBD2 on 5 matching bases. The V gene lost 10 bases and the J gene lost 9 bases, with 16 bases spanning the gap. This CDR3 is 12 amino acids long. In germline, CDR1 is MNHEY, CDR2 SMNVEV (reference sequence). The CDR3 here is CAISRGWGEQFF. DNA of the CDR3: TGTGCCATCAGCCGGGGATGGGGTGAGCAGTTCTTC.

The chain couples TRBV11-2 to TRBJ1-2, with no clear D. V lost 1 base and J lost 7, with 10 bases in between. The CDR3 runs 13 residues. Per germline, CDR1 SGHAT and CDR2 FQNNGV. In DNA form, the CDR3 reads TGTGCCAGCAGCTTAGCGGGGATGCGTGGCTACACCTTC. Translated: CASSLAGMRGYTF. The variable domain in full, completed from reference TRBV11-2 and TRBJ1-2, reads EAGVAQSPRYKIIEKRQSVAFWCNPISGHATLYWYQQILGQGPKLLIQFQNNGVVDDSQLPKDRFSAERLKGVDSTLKIQPAKLEDSAVYLCASSLAGMRGYTFGSGTRLTVV.

The chain joins TRBV7-9 to TRBJ2-7, with 7 nucleotides matching TRBD2. From germline, CDR1 is SEHNR and CDR2 FQNEAQ (reference sequence). The CDR3 is made up of 13 amino acids. The J segment lost 4 bases and the V segment lost 7 bases, leaving 7 bases of the junction unmatched. The CDR3 bases are TGTGCCAGCAACCAACCGGGGGGTTACGAGCAGTACTTC. Amino acid sequence: CASNQPGGYEQYF. Using reference TRBV7-9 and TRBJ2-7 for the parts outside the CDR3, the full variable domain is DTGVSQNPRHKITKRGQNVTFRCDPISEHNRLYWYRQTLGQGPEFLTYFQNEAQLEKSRLLSDRFSAERPKGSFSTLEIQRTEQGDSAMYLCASNQPGGYEQYFGPGTRLTVT.

The V call is TRBV11-3, the J call TRBJ2-3, with D tentatively TRBD1 (5 bases). Germline CDR1 and CDR2: SGHNT and YENEEA. The length of the CDR3 is 14 residues. The V gene lost 3 bases and the J gene lost 0 bases, with 7 bases spanning the gap. The CDR3: CASSLGQSTDTQYF. The CDR3 DNA sequence: TGTGCCAGCAGCTTGGGGCAGAGCACAGATACGCAGTATTTT.

This chain links TRBV7-9 with TRBJ2-7, with 7 bases fitting TRBD2. The V gene end was trimmed by 5 bases and the J gene end by 3 bases; junction bases not matched to a gene: 13. Germline lookup yields CDR1 SEHNR and CDR2 FQNEAQ (reference sequence). The CDR3 loop spans 16 amino acids. The CDR3 region has the DNA TGTGCCAGCAGCGCCAGGGACTCCGGGGACTACTACGAGCAGTACTTC. Protein: CASSARDSGDYYEQYF.

A few counts support this clonotype. V is TRBV5-1 and J is TRBJ2-1; D uncertain. Trimming left V 6 bases short and J 5 bases short, with 9 bases between. The CDR3 has 12 residues. Germline-derived CDR1 and CDR2 are SGHRS and YFSETQ. Here the CDR3 reads CASTKANNEQFF. Here the CDR3 DNA reads TGCGCCAGCACAAAAGCCAACAATGAGCAGTTCTTC. The entire variable domain, with the rest obtained from reference TRBV5-1 and TRBJ2-1, is as follows: KAGVTQTPRYLIKTRGQQVTLSCSPISGHRSVSWYQQTPGQGLQFLFEYFSETQRNKGNFPGRFSGRQFSNSRSEMNVSTLELGDSALYLCASTKANNEQFFGPGTRLTVL.

In this sample, this clonotype turned up many times. The chain has TRBV6-4 and TRBJ2-3; TRBD2 matches 8 bases. The length of the CDR3 is 16 residues. V gave up 0 bases and J gave up 0 bases; unmatched junction bases: 2. Germline loops: CDR1 MRHNA, CDR2 SNTAGT. CDR3 sequence reads: CASSDSSGTSTDTQYF. CDR3 DNA sequence: TGTGCCAGCAGTGACTCTAGCGGGACTAGCACAGATACGCAGTATTTT.

This clonotype has more than one count but fewer than ten. The CDR3 here is CASSHYYTSDEQYF. CDR3 sequence (DNA): TGTGCCAGCAGCCATTACTACACGAGCGATGAGCAGTACTTC. The V gene is TRBV7-2, the J gene TRBJ2-7; D not certain. V shed 5 bases and J shed 7 bases, with 18 bases lying between them. CDR3 size: 14 residues. Per germline, CDR1 SGHTA and CDR2 FQGNSA.

This clonotype was observed a few times. The chain uses TRBV20-1 and TRBJ2-3; D gene uncertain. Looked up from germline, CDR1 is DFQATT and CDR2 is SNEGSKA (reference sequence). Trimming removed 3 bases at V and 1 base at J, with 8 bases between. The length of the CDR3 is 13 residues. The chain's CDR3 is CSASPEGTDTQYF. CDR3 coding DNA: TGCAGTGCTAGCCCTGAGGGCACAGATACGCAGTATTTT.

This chain links TRBV6-1 with TRBJ2-1; D is ambiguous. Germline values: CDR1 MNHNS, CDR2 SASEGT. The CDR3 runs to 14 residues. V shed 7 bases and J shed 6 bases, with 16 bases lying between them. The CDR3 sequence: CASTQSPNGNEQFF. The CDR3 DNA reads as TGTGCCAGCACCCAATCCCCGAACGGCAATGAGCAGTTCTTC.